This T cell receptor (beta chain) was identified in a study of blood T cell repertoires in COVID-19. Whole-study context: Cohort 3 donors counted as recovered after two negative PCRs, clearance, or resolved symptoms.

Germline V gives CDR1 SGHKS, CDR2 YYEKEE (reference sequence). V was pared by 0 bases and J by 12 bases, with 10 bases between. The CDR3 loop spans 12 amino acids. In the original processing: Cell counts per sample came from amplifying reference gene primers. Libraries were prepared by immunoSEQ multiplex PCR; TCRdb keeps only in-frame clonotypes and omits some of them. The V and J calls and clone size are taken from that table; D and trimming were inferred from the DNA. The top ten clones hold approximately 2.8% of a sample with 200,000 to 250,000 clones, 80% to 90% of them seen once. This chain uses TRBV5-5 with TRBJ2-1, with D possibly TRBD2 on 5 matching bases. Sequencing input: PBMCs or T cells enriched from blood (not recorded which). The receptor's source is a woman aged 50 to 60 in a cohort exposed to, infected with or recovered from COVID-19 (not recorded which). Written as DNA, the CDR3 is TGTGCCAGCAGCTTGGTAGGGAGCGGGCAGTTCTTC. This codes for CASSLVGSGQFF.